These T cell receptor beta chains were read from a single sample in a study of CD8 T cells in Susac syndrome. From the immunoSEQ multiplex PCR reads, TCRdb called clonotypes with MiXCR, one entry per CDR3 protein. The sample lists some 200,000 distinct CDR3 sequences, approximately 94% seen once, with roughly 0.093% in the top ten. The sample consisted of CD4+ T cells from PBMCs. The receptors were sampled from a human donor with Susac syndrome. The CDR3 runs from the conserved cysteine through the conserved F or W. Each record gives: V gene, D gene, J gene, CDR3 DNA, CDR3 protein. D genes are given only for firm matches.

v_gene: TRBV29-1; d_gene: -; j_gene: TRBJ2-6; CDR3nt: TGCAGCGTTCTCCTAGCCTCTGGGGCCAACGTCCTGACTTTC; CDR3aa: CSVLLASGANVLTF
v_gene: TRBV30; d_gene: -; j_gene: TRBJ2-5; CDR3nt: TGTGCCTGGAGTGTACTCCGGCAGGGGGAGACCCAGTACTTC; CDR3aa: CAWSVLRQGETQYF
v_gene: TRBV6-1; d_gene: -; j_gene: TRBJ2-7; CDR3nt: TGTGCCAGCAGTCATAGGGAGGACTACGAGCAGTACTTC; CDR3aa: CASSHREDYEQYF
v_gene: TRBV12-3/TRBV12-4; d_gene: TRBD1; j_gene: TRBJ1-1; CDR3nt: TGTGCCAGCAGTTTACTGGGACAGGGTAGTAAAGCTTTCTTT; CDR3aa: CASSLLGQGSKAFF
v_gene: TRBV12-3/TRBV12-4; d_gene: TRBD2; j_gene: TRBJ2-5; CDR3nt: TGTGCCAGCAGTTTAGGAGCGGGGGTAGGAGAGACCCAGTACTTC; CDR3aa: CASSLGAGVGETQYF
v_gene: TRBV20-1; d_gene: TRBD1; j_gene: TRBJ2-5; CDR3nt: TGCAGTGCTACCACGACAGGGGGCGGTGAGACCCAGTACTTC; CDR3aa: CSATTTGGGETQYF
v_gene: TRBV20-1; d_gene: TRBD2; j_gene: TRBJ2-5; CDR3nt: TGCAGTGCTAGTAGACTAGCGGGGGGACAGGGGACCCAGTACTTC; CDR3aa: CSASRLAGGQGTQYF
v_gene: TRBV5-1; d_gene: -; j_gene: TRBJ1-2; CDR3nt: TGCGCCAGCAGCCCATTCAATAACTATGGCTACACCTTC; CDR3aa: CASSPFNNYGYTF
v_gene: TRBV5-1; d_gene: -; j_gene: TRBJ2-5; CDR3nt: TGCGCCAGCAGCTTAGGGACGGACCAAGAGACCCAGTACTTC; CDR3aa: CASSLGTDQETQYF
v_gene: TRBV9; d_gene: -; j_gene: TRBJ1-6; CDR3nt: TGTGCCAGCAGCGTTCTTCAGGGTTCACCCCTCCACTTT; CDR3aa: CASSVLQGSPLHF
v_gene: TRBV3-1; d_gene: TRBD2; j_gene: TRBJ2-5; CDR3nt: TGTGCCAGCGGTCGGGGGGAGCAAGAGACCCAGTACTTC; CDR3aa: CASGRGEQETQYF
v_gene: TRBV20-1; d_gene: -; j_gene: TRBJ1-6; CDR3nt: TGCAGTGCCCGCCAGGGTACCGATTCACCCCTCCACTTT; CDR3aa: CSARQGTDSPLHF
v_gene: TRBV6-2/TRBV6-3; d_gene: -; j_gene: TRBJ1-5; CDR3nt: TGTGCCAGCAGTTACCTACAGGGCAATCAGCCCCAGCATTTT; CDR3aa: CASSYLQGNQPQHF
v_gene: TRBV2; d_gene: -; j_gene: TRBJ2-1; CDR3nt: TGTGCCAGCAGGCCGTCTAGCGAACTCCACAATGAGCAGTTCTTC; CDR3aa: CASRPSSELHNEQFF
v_gene: TRBV10-3; d_gene: -; j_gene: TRBJ2-1; CDR3nt: TGTGCCATCAGTGAGGCGGGTGAGCAGTTCTTC; CDR3aa: CAISEAGEQFF
v_gene: TRBV7-9; d_gene: -; j_gene: TRBJ1-2; CDR3nt: TGTGCCAGCAGCGAATCCCCGAATGGCTACACCTTC; CDR3aa: CASSESPNGYTF
v_gene: TRBV7-2; d_gene: TRBD2; j_gene: TRBJ2-1; CDR3nt: TGTGCCAGCAGCTTAACCCTAGCGGGGGGCCGCTACAATGAGCAGTTCTTC; CDR3aa: CASSLTLAGGRYNEQFF